These 24 T cell receptor beta chains originate from one sample sequenced in a study of cytomegalovirus exposure and HLA in healthy donors. Use of 60 Vbeta and 13 Jbeta primers characterized the PCR. Generated by immunoSEQ multiplex PCR, the TCRdb table keeps only in-frame clones and is missing some. The repertoire consists of 110,000 or so clones, with over 70% occurring once and the leading ten covering 2% to 2.5%. Sequencing input: PBMCs. These receptors were obtained from a man aged 30-40 years in good health and CMV-seronegative.

V and J are TRBV10-3 and TRBJ2-5; the match to TRBD2 covers 9 bases. Matching the DNA end better, TRBJ2-7 makes the J call doubtful. Germline values: CDR1 ENHRY, CDR2 SYGVKD. This CDR3 region has 15 residues. The CDR3 protein is CAISQTSGKTYEQYF. The CDR3 DNA sequence: TGTGCCATCAGTCAGACTAGCGGAAAGACCTACGAGCAGTACTTC.

This clone has a count of ten or more. The chain joins TRBV9 to TRBJ1-2; 7 bases map to TRBD1. The CDR3 is made up of 15 amino acids. V lost 0 bases to trimming and J lost 5 bases; unmatched junction nucleotides: 7. Germline CDR1 reads SGDLS; CDR2 reads YYNGEE. CDR3 in amino acids: CASSVADRARYGYTF. In DNA form, the CDR3 reads TGTGCCAGCAGCGTAGCAGACAGGGCTCGATATGGCTACACCTTC.

This clone was detected a few times. This chain joins TRBV4-2 and TRBJ2-7; 8 bases agree with TRBD2. Germline values: CDR1 LGHNA, CDR2 YNFKEQ. The CDR3 length is 15 residues. With 4 bases clipped from V and 0 bases from J, the junction kept 5 bases outside the gene matches. The CDR3 nucleotides are TGTGCCAGCAGCCTCCTAGCGGGCGACTCCTACGAGCAGTACTTC. Protein: CASSLLAGDSYEQYF.

This clone has a single count. V is TRBV27 and J is TRBJ1-6, with D possibly TRBD1 on 5 matching bases. Deletions cut 5 bases from V and 8 bases from J, with 22 bases between. Germline CDR1 reads MNHEY; CDR2 reads SMNVEV (reference sequence). The CDR3 consists of 17 residues. CDR3 residues: CASSANTRVGIDSPLHF. CDR3 sequence (DNA): TGTGCCAGCAGTGCTAACACCAGGGTCGGAATCGATTCACCCCTCCACTTT.

The V and J genes are TRBV15 and TRBJ2-1, with a possible D match to TRBD2 (6 bases). The CDR3 is 14 residues long. Looked up from germline, CDR1 is LNHNV and CDR2 is YYDKDF (reference sequence). Trimming removed 6 bases at V and 10 bases at J, with 19 bases between. The DNA for the CDR3 is TGTGCCACCAGTGCGCTAAACGGCGGGGACGAGCAGTTCTTC. Translating it yields CATSALNGGDEQFF.

The chain joins TRBV30 to TRBJ2-1; 11 bases are shared with TRBD2. CDR1 is GTSNPN and CDR2 is SVGIG in the germline V gene (reference sequence). Trimming cost V 2 bases and J 4 bases; bases outside gene matches: 10. The CDR3 consists of 17 residues. The CDR3 is CAWSTALAGGQYNEQFF. The DNA of the CDR3 is TGTGCCTGGAGTACAGCTTTAGCGGGGGGGCAGTACAATGAGCAGTTCTTC. The entire variable domain, with the rest obtained from reference TRBV30 and TRBJ2-1, is as follows: SQTIHQWPATLVQPVGSPLSLECTVEGTSNPNLYWYRQAAGRGLQLLFYSVGIGQISSEVPQNLSASRPQDRQFILSSKKLLLSDSGFYLCAWSTALAGGQYNEQFFGPGTRLTVL.

This sequence joins TRBV28 and TRBJ1-2; 9 bases are a match to TRBD1. Germline CDR1 reads MDHEN; CDR2 reads SYDVKM. This CDR3 has 16 residues. Trimming at V came to 3 bases and at J to 4 bases, leaving 9 bases not matched to a gene. The CDR3, as DNA: TGTGCCAGCAGTTTGGACGGGACAGGGATCTTCTATGGCTACACCTTC. Residues: CASSLDGTGIFYGYTF.

This chain uses TRBV29-1 with TRBJ2-7, with 8 bases lining up with TRBD2. This CDR3 comprises 13 residues. Germline V gene sequence: CDR1 SQVTM, CDR2 ANQGSEA. V shed 6 bases and J 6 bases; nucleotides not matched to a gene: 10. The CDR3 loop reads CSVSEAGVTEQYF. DNA for the CDR3: TGCAGCGTCAGCGAAGCGGGAGTAACCGAGCAGTACTTC.

This sequence joins TRBV4-1 and TRBJ2-1, with 14 nucleotides matching TRBD2. The CDR3 has 20 amino acids. V dropped 4 bases and J dropped 2; count of bases not matched to a gene: 13. Germline V gene data show CDR1 as MGHRA and CDR2 as YSYEKL. The chain's CDR3 is CASSPTGGAGLAGAYNEQFF. The CDR3 coding sequence is TGCGCCAGCAGCCCGACAGGGGGCGCGGGACTAGCGGGAGCCTACAATGAGCAGTTCTTC.

V gene TRBV18 combines with J gene TRBJ1-1, with 8 bases aligning to TRBD1. V was clipped by 0 bases and J by 1 base; unmatched bases: 1. Germline assignment: CDR1 KGHSH and CDR2 LQKENI. The CDR3 contains 15 residues. CDR3 loop: CASSPPGQGNTEAFF. In DNA form, the CDR3 reads TGTGCCAGCTCACCACCCGGACAGGGGAACACTGAAGCTTTCTTT.

CDR3 region: CASSPELRGSRNTEAFF. In DNA, the CDR3 is TGTGCCAGCTCACCTGAGCTTAGGGGGTCGAGGAACACTGAAGCTTTCTTT. The genes are TRBV18 and TRBJ1-1; D possibly corresponds to TRBD1 (6 bases). Trimming took off 3 bases at V and 1 base at J, with 18 bases between the two ends. Per germline, CDR1 KGHSH and CDR2 LQKENI. This CDR3 contains 17 residues. The variable domain in full, with the rest retrieved from reference TRBV18 and TRBJ1-1, is NAGVMQNPRHLVRRRGQEARLRCSPMKGHSHVYWYRQLPEEGLKFMVYLQKENIIDESGMPKERFSAEFPKEGPSILRIQQVVRGDSAAYFCASSPELRGSRNTEAFFGQGTRLTVV.

The V call is TRBV7-9, the J call TRBJ1-4; perhaps TRBD1 as D (5 bases). Germline loops: CDR1 SEHNR, CDR2 FQNEAQ (reference sequence). This CDR3 contains 14 residues. Trimming pared 2 bases from V and 7 bases from J, leaving 11 bases between. Here the CDR3 DNA reads TGTGCCAGCAGCTTAATGGAGGGGAGTGAAAAACTGTTTTTT. It yields the protein CASSLMEGSEKLFF. The full variable domain, in which reference TRBV7-9 and TRBJ1-4 provide the parts outside the CDR3, is DTGVSQNPRHKITKRGQNVTFRCDPISEHNRLYWYRQTLGQGPEFLTYFQNEAQLEKSRLLSDRFSAERPKGSFSTLEIQRTEQGDSAMYLCASSLMEGSEKLFFGSGTQLSVL.

The rearrangement uses TRBV15 and TRBJ2-5; a weak D match, TRBD1 (6 bases). V lost 0 bases and J 4 bases, leaving 18 bases between the germline ends. The CDR3 covers 17 residues. The germline CDR1 and CDR2 sequences are LNHNV and YYDKDF (reference sequence). CDR3 nucleotides: TGTGCCACCAGCAGAGATGGTGGCAGGGGTGTTGGAGAGACCCAGTACTTC. Translation gives CATSRDGGRGVGETQYF.

V gene TRBV15 combines with J gene TRBJ2-1, with D possibly being TRBD2 (5 bases). This CDR3 has 17 amino acids. Germline V gene sequence: CDR1 LNHNV, CDR2 YYDKDF (reference sequence). V lost 2 bases and J lost 0, with 14 bases in between. CDR3 DNA sequence: TGTGCCACCAGCAGAACTCGAACGGGGAGCTCCTACAATGAGCAGTTCTTC. This codes for CATSRTRTGSSYNEQFF.

This rearrangement joins TRBV5-4 to TRBJ2-2; D unresolved. The germline V gene has CDR1 SGHNT and CDR2 YYREEE (reference sequence). The CDR3 length is 13 residues. With 4 bases removed from V and 6 bases from J, the gap between germline ends came to 10 bases. CDR3 nucleotides: TGTGCCAGCAGCCAACCCAGCGCCGGGGAGCTGTTTTTT. This encodes CASSQPSAGELFF.

The genes are TRBV7-9 and TRBJ2-3; 7 positions agree with TRBD2. Losses at the gene ends were 5 bases for V and 4 bases for J; bases not matched to a gene: 6. The germline V gene encodes CDR1 SEHNR and CDR2 FQNEAQ (reference sequence). CDR3 size: 14 residues. This CDR3 reads CASSMSGTADTQYF. The CDR3 coding sequence is TGTGCCAGCAGCATGAGCGGGACGGCAGATACGCAGTATTTT. The variable domain in full, with the rest retrieved from reference TRBV7-9 and TRBJ2-3, is DTGVSQNPRHKITKRGQNVTFRCDPISEHNRLYWYRQTLGQGPEFLTYFQNEAQLEKSRLLSDRFSAERPKGSFSTLEIQRTEQGDSAMYLCASSMSGTADTQYFGPGTRLTVL.

This chain joins TRBV7-9 and TRBJ1-2; D perhaps matches TRBD1 (6 bases). CDR1 SEHNR and CDR2 FQNEAQ come from the germline V gene (reference sequence). Trimming left V 5 bases short and J 3 bases short, with 13 bases between. This CDR3 is built from 14 residues. The CDR3 spells CASSTGNDDYGYTF. CDR3 DNA: TGTGCCAGCAGCACAGGGAATGACGACTATGGCTACACCTTC.

With regard to this clone: This may come from a read error, since a much larger clone is one base off. The chain uses TRBV5-4 and TRBJ2-5; TRBD1 aligns across 9 bases. J lost 5 bases, V lost 4 bases, and 3 bases had no gene match. The CDR3 is 13 amino acids. Germline V gene lookup returns CDR1 SGHNT and CDR2 YYREEE (reference sequence). The CDR3 region is CASSRDREETQYF. The CDR3 DNA sequence: TGTGCCAGCAGCCGGGACAGGGAGGAGACCCAGTACTTC.

V gene TRBV5-1 combines with J gene TRBJ2-5, with 8 bases identical to TRBD1. CDR3 length equals 14 residues. CDR1 SGHRS and CDR2 YFSETQ come from the germline V gene. After removal of 2 bases from V and 5 bases from J, the junction contained 5 bases not matched to a gene. Written as DNA, the CDR3 is TGCGCCAGCAGCTTACGGACAGGGTGGGAGACCCAGTACTTC. Encoded protein: CASSLRTGWETQYF.

The V and J genes are TRBV5-1 and TRBJ2-5, with TRBD1 matching over 10 bases. The end of the DNA aligns better with TRBJ2-7, so the J call may be wrong. CDR1 and CDR2 from the germline V gene are SGHRS and YFSETQ. This CDR3 has 16 amino acids. The CDR3 loop is CASSLAPGTGAYEQYF. DNA of the CDR3: TGCGCCAGCAGCTTGGCTCCGGGGACAGGGGCCTACGAGCAGTACTTC.

The rearrangement uses TRBV6-6 and TRBJ1-1; the D gene is possibly TRBD1 (5 bases). Germline V CDR1 and CDR2: MNHNY, SVGAGI (reference sequence). V was trimmed by 8 bases and J by 1 base, leaving 14 bases between them. This CDR3 is 14 amino acids long. CDR3 residues: CASDAQGGNTEAFF. CDR3 DNA: TGTGCCAGCGACGCCCAGGGAGGGAACACTGAAGCTTTCTTT.

The genes are TRBV10-3 and TRBJ1-1; D is possibly TRBD1 (6 bases). The V end was cut by 4 bases, the J end by 10 bases, with 13 bases between. The CDR3 has 12 amino acids. Germline CDR1 ENHRY, CDR2 SYGVKD. CDR3 nucleotide sequence: TGTGCCATCAGTGGGGACACCCTGGGAGCTTTCTTT. Protein product: CAISGDTLGAFF.

The genes are TRBV29-1 and TRBJ2-1; a possible D gene is TRBD2 (5 bases). This CDR3 is 15 amino acids long. Germline values: CDR1 SQVTM, CDR2 ANQGSEA. Trimming stripped 2 bases from V and 9 bases from J, with 20 bases between. Written as DNA, the CDR3 is TGCAGCGTTGAATCCCGGCTAGCCAGACCGGGTGAGCAGTTCTTC. Residues: CSVESRLARPGEQFF.

J is TRBJ1-2 and V is TRBV27, with TRBD1 as a possible D gene (5 bases). Deletions cut 2 bases from V and 8 bases from J, with 18 bases between. Germline lookup yields CDR1 MNHEY and CDR2 SMNVEV (reference sequence). CDR3 size: 15 residues. The CDR3 DNA follows: TGTGCCAGCAGTTTAGGGATGGGCCAGGGCTTGGGCTACACCTTC. It is translated as CASSLGMGQGLGYTF.